This TCR beta chain was recovered during a study of T cells in Graves' hyperthyroidism and ophthalmopathy. Study in general: Peripheral blood was secured at the point of initial diagnosis, before any treatment.

PBMCs were collected from an approximately 9.3 ml volume of fresh peripheral blood. There are many counts of this clonotype. Its antigen is as yet unknown. Overall study findings and caveats: In simple terms, a model built on 13 V-J features told ophthalmopathy apart from stable hyperthyroidism.

Researchers took RNA transcripts and amplified the TCR beta CDR3 regions from them. HTBI primers were the set used in a first-round RT-PCR of the TCR CDR3. TCRdb processed the multiplex PCR reads anew with MiXCR; each CDR3 protein has one entry. The data show roughly 560,000 distinct CDR3 sequences, about 15% seen once. The source material was blood. This TCR came from a woman between 40 and 50 years old with Graves' ophthalmopathy.

This chain's CDR3 is CASSSTPDRIKNYGYTF. CDR3 in DNA: TGTGCCAGCAGCTCGACTCCGGACAGGATTAAAAACTATGGCTACACCTTC. The chain joins TRBV11-2 to TRBJ1-2, with 7 bases lining up with TRBD1. This CDR3 is 17 amino acids long. The germline CDR1 and CDR2 sequences are SGHAT and FQNNGV. J lost 2 bases, V lost 4 bases, and 13 bases had no gene match.